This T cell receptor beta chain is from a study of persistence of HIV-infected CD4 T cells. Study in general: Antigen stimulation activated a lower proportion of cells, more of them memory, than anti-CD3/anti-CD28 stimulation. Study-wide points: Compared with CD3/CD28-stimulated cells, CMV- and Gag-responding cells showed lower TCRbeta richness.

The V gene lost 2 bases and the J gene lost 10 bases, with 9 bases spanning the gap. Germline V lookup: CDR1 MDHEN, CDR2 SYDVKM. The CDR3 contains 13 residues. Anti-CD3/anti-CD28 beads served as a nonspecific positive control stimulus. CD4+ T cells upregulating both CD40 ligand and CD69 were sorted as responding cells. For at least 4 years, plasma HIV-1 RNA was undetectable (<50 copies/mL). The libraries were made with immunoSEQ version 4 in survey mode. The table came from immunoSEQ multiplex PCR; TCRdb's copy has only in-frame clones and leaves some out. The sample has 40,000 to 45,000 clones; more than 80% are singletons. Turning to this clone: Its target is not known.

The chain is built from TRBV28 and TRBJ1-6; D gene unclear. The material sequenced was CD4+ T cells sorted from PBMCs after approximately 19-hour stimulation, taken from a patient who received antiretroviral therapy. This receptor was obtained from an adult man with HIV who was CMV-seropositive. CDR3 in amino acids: CASSLRTQSPLHF. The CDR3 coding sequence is TGTGCCAGCAGTTTAAGAACCCAATCACCCCTCCACTTT.